This TCR beta chain came from a study of blood T cells in healthy people across ages. Turning to this clonotype: The antigen is not known.

Primed by a sample-barcoded 5' primer and a J-beta primer mix, a second PCR proceeded for about 6 to 11 cycles. A 12-random-nucleotide template-switch adaptor tagged each cDNA molecule. TCRdb called the 5' RACE reads again in MiXCR, with one record for every CDR3 protein. Among more than 800,000 distinct CDR3 sequences listed, around 43% were seen once. Study-wide results and limits: The donors' CMV status was not determined, possibly confounding changes in expanded clonotypes.

The V gene's germline CDR1 is KGHDR and CDR2 SFDVKD. This CDR3 comprises 15 residues. Trimming left V 0 bases short and J 11 bases short, with 18 bases between. Extraction yielded at least 6 micrograms of total RNA per sample. The specimen sequenced was blood. The V gene is TRBV24-1, the J gene TRBJ2-5; D remains ambiguous. This TCR was sampled from a woman aged 60-75 years in good health. This CDR3 is CATSDLGYGYNEQYF. In nucleotides, the CDR3 is TGTGCCACCAGTGATTTGGGTTATGGCTACAATGAGCAGTACTTC.